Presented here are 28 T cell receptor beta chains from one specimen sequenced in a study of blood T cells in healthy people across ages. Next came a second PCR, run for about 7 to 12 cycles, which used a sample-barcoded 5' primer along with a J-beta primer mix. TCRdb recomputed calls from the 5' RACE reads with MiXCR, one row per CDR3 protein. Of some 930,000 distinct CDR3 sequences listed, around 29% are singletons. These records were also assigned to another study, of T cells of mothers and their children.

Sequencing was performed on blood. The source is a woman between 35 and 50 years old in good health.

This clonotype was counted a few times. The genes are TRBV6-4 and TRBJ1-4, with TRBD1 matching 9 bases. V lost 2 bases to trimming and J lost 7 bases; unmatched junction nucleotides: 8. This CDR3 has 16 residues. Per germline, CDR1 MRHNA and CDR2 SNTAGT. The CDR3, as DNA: TGTGCCAGCAGTGACAGGGCTACAGGGGGCCTTGAAAAACTGTTTTTT. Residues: CASSDRATGGLEKLFF.

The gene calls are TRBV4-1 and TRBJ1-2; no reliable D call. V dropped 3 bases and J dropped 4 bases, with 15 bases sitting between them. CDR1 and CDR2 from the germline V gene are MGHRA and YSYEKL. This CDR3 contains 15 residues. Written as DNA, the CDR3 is TGCGCCAGCAGCCAGGCCGGGATGCTCGGCTATGGCTACACCTTC. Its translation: CASSQAGMLGYGYTF.

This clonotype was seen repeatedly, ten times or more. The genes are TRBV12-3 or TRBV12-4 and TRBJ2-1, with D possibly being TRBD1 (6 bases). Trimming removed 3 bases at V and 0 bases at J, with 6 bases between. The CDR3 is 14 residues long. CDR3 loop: CASSFRGSYNEQFF. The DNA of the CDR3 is TGTGCCAGCAGTTTCAGGGGCTCCTACAATGAGCAGTTCTTC.

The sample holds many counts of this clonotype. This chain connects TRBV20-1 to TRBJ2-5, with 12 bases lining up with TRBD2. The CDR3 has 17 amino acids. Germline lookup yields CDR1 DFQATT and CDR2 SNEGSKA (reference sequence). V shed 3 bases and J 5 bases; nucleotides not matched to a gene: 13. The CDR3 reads CSASDYRLAGVRETQYF. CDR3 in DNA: TGCAGTGCTAGTGACTACCGACTAGCGGGGGTCCGGGAGACCCAGTACTTC.

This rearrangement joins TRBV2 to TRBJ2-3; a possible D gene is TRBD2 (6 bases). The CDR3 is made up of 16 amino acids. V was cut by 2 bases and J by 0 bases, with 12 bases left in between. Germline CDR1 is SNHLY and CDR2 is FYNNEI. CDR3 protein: CASSETLAASTDTQYF. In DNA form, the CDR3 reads TGTGCCAGCAGTGAAACTTTAGCGGCAAGCACAGATACGCAGTATTTT.

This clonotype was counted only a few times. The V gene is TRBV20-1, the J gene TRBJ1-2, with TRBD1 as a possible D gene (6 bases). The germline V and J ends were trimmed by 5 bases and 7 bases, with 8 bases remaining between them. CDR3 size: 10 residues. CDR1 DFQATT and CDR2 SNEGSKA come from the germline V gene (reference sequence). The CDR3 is CSASRGGYTF. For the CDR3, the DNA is TGCAGTGCTTCCAGGGGTGGCTACACCTTC.

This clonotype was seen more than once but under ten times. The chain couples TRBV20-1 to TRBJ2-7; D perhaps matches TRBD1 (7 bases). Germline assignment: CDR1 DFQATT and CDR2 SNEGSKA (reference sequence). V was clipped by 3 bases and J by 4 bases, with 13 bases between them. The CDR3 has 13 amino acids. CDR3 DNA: TGCAGTGCTAGTGGGGGGACAGTTTACGAGCAGTACTTC. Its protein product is CSASGGTVYEQYF.

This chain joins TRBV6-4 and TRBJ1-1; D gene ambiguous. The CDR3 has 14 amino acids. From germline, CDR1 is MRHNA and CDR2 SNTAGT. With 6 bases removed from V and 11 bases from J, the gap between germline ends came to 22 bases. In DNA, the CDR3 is TGTGCCAGCAGCTTGGATGCGGAGGCCGTTAGGGCTTTCTTT. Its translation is CASSLDAEAVRAFF.

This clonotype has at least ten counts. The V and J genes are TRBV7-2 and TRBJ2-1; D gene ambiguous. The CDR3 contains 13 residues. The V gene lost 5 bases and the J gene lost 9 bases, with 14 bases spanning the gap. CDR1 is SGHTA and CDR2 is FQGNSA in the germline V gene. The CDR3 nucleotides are TGTGCCAGCAGCACGACTCGGAGCTCTGAGCAGTTCTTC. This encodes CASSTTRSSEQFF. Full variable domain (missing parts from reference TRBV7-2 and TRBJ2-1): GAGVSQSPSNKVTEKGKDVELRCDPISGHTALYWYRQSLGQGLEFLIYFQGNSAPDKSGLPSDRFSAERTGGSVSTLTIQRTQQEDSAVYLCASSTTRSSEQFFGPGTRLTVL.

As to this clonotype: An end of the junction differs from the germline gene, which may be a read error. This CDR3 reads CSAIPGGEGETQDF. Here the CDR3 DNA reads TGCAGTGCTATCCCAGGGGGCGAAGGAGAGACCCAGGACTTC. The rearrangement links TRBV20-1 to TRBJ2-5; TRBD1 aligns across 8 bases. The germline CDR1 and CDR2 sequences are DFQATT and SNEGSKA (reference sequence). CDR3 length: 14 residues.

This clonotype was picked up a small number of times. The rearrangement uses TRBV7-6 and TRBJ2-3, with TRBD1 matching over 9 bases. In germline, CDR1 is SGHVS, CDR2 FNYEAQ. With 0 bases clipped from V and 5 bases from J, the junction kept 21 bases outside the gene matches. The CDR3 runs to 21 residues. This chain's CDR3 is CASSLAGSRRGRTGVVDTQYF. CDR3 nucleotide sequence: TGTGCCAGCAGCTTAGCAGGATCTCGGAGGGGAAGGACAGGGGTGGTAGATACGCAGTATTTT.

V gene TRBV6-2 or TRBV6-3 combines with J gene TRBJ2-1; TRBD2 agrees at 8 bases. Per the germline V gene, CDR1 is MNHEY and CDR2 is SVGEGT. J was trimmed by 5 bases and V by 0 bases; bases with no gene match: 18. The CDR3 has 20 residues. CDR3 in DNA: TGTGCCAGCAGTTACTCGTACGGGTGGTCCGCGACTAGCGTTAACAATGAGCAGTTCTTC. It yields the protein CASSYSYGWSATSVNNEQFF.

CDR3 in DNA: TGTGCCAGCAGCACGAGGAGTAGAGGGCAGCCCCAGCATTTT. Its protein product is CASSTRSRGQPQHF. The chain carries TRBV6-2 or TRBV6-3 and TRBJ1-5; D is unresolved. V was pared by 6 bases and J by 7 bases, with 16 bases between. Germline CDR1 reads MNHEY; CDR2 reads SVGEGT. CDR3 length: 14 amino acids.

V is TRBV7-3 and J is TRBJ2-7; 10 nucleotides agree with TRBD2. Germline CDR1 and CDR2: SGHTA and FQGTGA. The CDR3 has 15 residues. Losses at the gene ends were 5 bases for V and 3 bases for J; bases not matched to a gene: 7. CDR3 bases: TGTGCCAGCAGCCCCTCTAGCGGGGGAGTCTACGAGCAGTACTTC. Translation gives CASSPSSGGVYEQYF.

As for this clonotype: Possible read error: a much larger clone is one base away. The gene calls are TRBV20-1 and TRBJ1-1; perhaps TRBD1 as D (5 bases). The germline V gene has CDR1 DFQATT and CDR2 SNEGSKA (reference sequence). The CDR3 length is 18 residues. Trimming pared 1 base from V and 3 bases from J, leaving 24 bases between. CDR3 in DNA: TGCAGTGCTAGAGGTCCAATTACCCAGGGTGGGGGTGACACTGAAGCTTTCTTT. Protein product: CSARGPITQGGGDTEAFF.

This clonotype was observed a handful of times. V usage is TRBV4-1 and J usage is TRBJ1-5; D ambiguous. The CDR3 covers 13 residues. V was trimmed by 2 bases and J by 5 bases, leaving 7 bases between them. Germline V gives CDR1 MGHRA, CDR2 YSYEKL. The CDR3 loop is CASSQLNYQPQHF. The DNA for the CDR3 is TGCGCCAGCAGCCAACTTAATTATCAGCCCCAGCATTTT.

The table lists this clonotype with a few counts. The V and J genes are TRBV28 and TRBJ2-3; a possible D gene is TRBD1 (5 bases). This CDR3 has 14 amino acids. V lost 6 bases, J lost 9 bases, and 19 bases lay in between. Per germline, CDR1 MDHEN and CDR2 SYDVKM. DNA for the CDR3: TGTGCCAGCAGCTTAGACAGCTCCCTTAGGACGCAGTATTTT. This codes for CASSLDSSLRTQYF.

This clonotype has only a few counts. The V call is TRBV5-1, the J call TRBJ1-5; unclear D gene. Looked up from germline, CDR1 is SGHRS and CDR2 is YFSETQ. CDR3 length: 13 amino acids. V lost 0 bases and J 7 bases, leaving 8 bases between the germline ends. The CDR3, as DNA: TGCGCCAGCAGCTTGGAAGGTTGGCAGCCCCAGCATTTT. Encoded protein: CASSLEGWQPQHF.

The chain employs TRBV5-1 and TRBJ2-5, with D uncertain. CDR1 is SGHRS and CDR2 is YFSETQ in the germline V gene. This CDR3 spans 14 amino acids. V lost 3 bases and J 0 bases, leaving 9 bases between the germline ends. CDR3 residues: CASSSQKYQETQYF. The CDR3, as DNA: TGCGCCAGCAGCTCTCAGAAGTACCAAGAGACCCAGTACTTC.

The chain's CDR3 is CATSRGASGHTDTQYF. The CDR3 nucleotides are TGTGCCACCAGCAGAGGGGCTAGCGGACACACAGATACGCAGTATTTT. The rearrangement joins TRBV15 to TRBJ2-3, with 7 bases that match TRBD2. Germline V CDR1 and CDR2: LNHNV, YYDKDF (reference sequence). V lost 1 base and J lost 2; bases outside the gene matches: 6. The CDR3 covers 16 residues.

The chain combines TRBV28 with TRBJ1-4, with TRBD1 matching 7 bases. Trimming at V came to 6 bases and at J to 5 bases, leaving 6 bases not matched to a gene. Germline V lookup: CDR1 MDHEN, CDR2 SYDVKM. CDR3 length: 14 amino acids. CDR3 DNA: TGTGCCAGCAGGTCCGAGGGGGCGAATGAAAAACTGTTTTTT. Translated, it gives CASRSEGANEKLFF.

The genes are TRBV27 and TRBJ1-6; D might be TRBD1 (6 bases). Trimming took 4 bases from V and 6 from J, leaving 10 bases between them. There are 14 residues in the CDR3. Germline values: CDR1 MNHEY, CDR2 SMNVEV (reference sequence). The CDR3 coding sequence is TGTGCCAGCAGTTGGGGACAACCTAATTCACCCCTCCACTTT. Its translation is CASSWGQPNSPLHF.

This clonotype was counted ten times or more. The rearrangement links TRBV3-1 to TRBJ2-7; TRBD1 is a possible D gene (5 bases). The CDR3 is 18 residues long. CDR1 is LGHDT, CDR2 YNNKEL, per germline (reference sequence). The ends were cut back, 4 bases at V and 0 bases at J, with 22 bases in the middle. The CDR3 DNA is TGTGCCAGCAGCCCTCTTGGGCATGACCAGGGAAGCTCCTACGAGCAGTACTTC. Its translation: CASSPLGHDQGSSYEQYF.

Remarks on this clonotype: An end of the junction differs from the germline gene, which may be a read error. Here the CDR3 DNA reads TGTGCCAGCAGTTTGGTATTAGCGGGGCCGAGCACAGATACGCAGTATTTT. Protein: CASSLVLAGPSTDTQYF. The V call is TRBV5-5, the J call TRBJ2-3; TRBD2 matches at 8 bases. Germline-derived CDR1 and CDR2 are SGHKS and YYEKEE (reference sequence). CDR3 length: 17 residues. Supplemented by reference TRBV5-5 and TRBJ2-3, the full variable domain reads DAGVTQSPTHLIKTRGQQVTLRCSPISGHKSVSWYQQVLGQGPQFIFQYYEKEERGRGNFPDRFSARQFPNYSSELNVNALLLGDSALYLCASSLVLAGPSTDTQYFGPGTRLTVL.

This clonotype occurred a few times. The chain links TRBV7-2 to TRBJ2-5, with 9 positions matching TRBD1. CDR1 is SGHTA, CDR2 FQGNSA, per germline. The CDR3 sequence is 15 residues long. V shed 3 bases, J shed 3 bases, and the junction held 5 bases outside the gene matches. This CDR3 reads CASSFDRGSEETQYF. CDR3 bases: TGTGCCAGCAGCTTCGACAGGGGGTCCGAAGAGACCCAGTACTTC.

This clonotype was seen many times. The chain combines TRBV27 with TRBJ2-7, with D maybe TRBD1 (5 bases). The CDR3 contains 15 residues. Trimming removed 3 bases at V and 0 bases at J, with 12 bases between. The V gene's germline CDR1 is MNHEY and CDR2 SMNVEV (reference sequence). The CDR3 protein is CASSLKGHPSYEQYF. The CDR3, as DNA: TGTGCCAGCAGTTTGAAGGGGCACCCCTCCTACGAGCAGTACTTC.

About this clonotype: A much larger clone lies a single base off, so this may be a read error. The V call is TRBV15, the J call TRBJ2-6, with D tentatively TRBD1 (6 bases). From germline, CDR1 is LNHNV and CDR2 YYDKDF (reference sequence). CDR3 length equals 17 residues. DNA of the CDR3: TGTGCCGCCAGCAGGATACAGGGAGCATACGGGGCCAACGTCCTGACTTTC. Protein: CAASRIQGAYGANVLTF.

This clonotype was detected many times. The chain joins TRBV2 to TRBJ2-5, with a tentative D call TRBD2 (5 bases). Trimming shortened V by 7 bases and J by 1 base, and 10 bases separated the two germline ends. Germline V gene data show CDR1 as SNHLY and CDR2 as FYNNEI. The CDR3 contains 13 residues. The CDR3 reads CASTGGLQETQYF. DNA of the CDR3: TGTGCCAGCACCGGCGGACTCCAAGAGACCCAGTACTTC. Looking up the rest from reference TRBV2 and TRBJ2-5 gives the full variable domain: EPEVTQTPSHQVTQMGQEVILRCVPISNHLYFYWYRQILGQKVEFLVSFYNNEISEKSEIFDDQFSVERPDGSNFTLKIRSTKLEDSAMYFCASTGGLQETQYFGPGTRLLVL.